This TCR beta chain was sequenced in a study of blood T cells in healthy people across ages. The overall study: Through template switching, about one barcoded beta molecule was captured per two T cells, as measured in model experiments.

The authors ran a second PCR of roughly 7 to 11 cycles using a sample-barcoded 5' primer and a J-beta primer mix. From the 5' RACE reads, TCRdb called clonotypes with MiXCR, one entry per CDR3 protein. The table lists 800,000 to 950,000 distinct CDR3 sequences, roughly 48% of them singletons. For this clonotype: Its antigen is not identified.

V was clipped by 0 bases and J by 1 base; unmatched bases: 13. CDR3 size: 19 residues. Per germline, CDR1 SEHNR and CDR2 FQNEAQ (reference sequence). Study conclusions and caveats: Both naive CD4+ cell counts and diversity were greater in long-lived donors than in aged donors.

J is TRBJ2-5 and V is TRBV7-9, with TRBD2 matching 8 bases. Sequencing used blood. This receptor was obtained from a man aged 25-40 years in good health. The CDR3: CASSLAVAGGPLSQETQYF. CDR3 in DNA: TGTGCCAGCAGCTTAGCAGTCGCGGGAGGCCCCTTGTCCCAAGAGACCCAGTACTTC.